This T cell receptor beta chain comes out of a study of blood T cells in healthy people across ages. Background on the study: Capture via template switching afforded approximately one barcoded beta molecule per two T cells.

Remarks on this clonotype: Its specificity is unknown.

Findings and limits, study-wide: The study regarded diversity estimates from one million T cells as underestimates. Among long-lived donors, naive CD4+ cells were more numerous and diversity higher than in aged donors.

Primed by a sample-barcoded 5' primer and a J-beta primer mix, a second PCR proceeded for about 7 to 11 cycles. TCRdb processed the 5' RACE reads anew with MiXCR; each CDR3 protein has one entry. The repertoire consists of 650,000 to 800,000 distinct CDR3 sequences, with approximately 44% occurring once and the leading ten covering about a fifth. The CDR3 length is 15 residues. Per germline, CDR1 SGHTA and CDR2 FQGNSA. Losses at the gene ends were 4 bases for V and 0 bases for J; bases not matched to a gene: 6. The chain carries TRBV7-2 and TRBJ2-7; TRBD1 agrees at 7 bases. Specimen: blood. This clonotype was obtained from a man in his fifties or sixties in good health. The CDR3, as DNA: TGTGCCAGCAGCTCCCAAGGGGACAGCTCCTACGAGCAGTACTTC. Translation: CASSSQGDSSYEQYF.